This is a list of T cell receptor beta chains from one sample in a study of post-analysis software for immune sequencing data. TCRdb redid the calling of the PCR reads with MiXCR, one entry per CDR3 protein. The sample records around 700,000 distinct CDR3 sequences, approximately 60% being singletons. Sequencing used blood. The source is a girl aged 2-10 years with multiple sclerosis. CDR3s leave out the opening cysteine and the closing phenylalanine or tryptophan. The order of the fields is J gene, D gene, V gene, CDR3 protein. The D gene is left open where the match is weak.

-,TRBD2,TRBV5-6,ASSWRGNIQY
TRBJ2-7,-,TRBV29-1,SVELQGNREQY
TRBJ2-1,TRBD2,TRBV10-3,AIRPAGGKNEQF
TRBJ1-4,-,TRBV20-1,SARVVGGEKLF
TRBJ2-5,TRBD2,TRBV6-2/TRBV6-3,ANIRGGQLETQY
TRBJ1-2,-,TRBV20-1,SVRAGPTYGYT
TRBJ2-5,-,TRBV7-2,ASSSSGQRGETQY
TRBJ2-7,-,TRBV30,AWGPWEAYEQY
TRBJ2-5,TRBD1,TRBV7-9,ASSETGLEETQY
TRBJ2-1,TRBD2,TRBV25-1,ASGVVAGGYEQF
TRBJ1-2,-,TRBV20-1,SARDQQFYGYT
TRBJ2-7,TRBD2,TRBV20-1,SATQTGTSNGEQY
TRBJ2-3,-,TRBV7-2,ASSLHITSTDTQY
TRBJ2-3,TRBD2,TRBV9,AIPPDSGITDTQY
TRBJ1-1,-,TRBV5-1,ASSSVSGEAF
-,TRBD2,TRBV3-1,ASSQELAGGLYEQY
TRBJ1-2,-,TRBV5-1,ASSLEAPGQDYGYT
TRBJ2-7,TRBD1,TRBV14,ASSLWIGTGLLEQY
TRBJ2-7,-,TRBV7-9,ASSPLSGLSVYEQY
TRBJ1-1,-,TRBV7-2,ASSLTPGSEAF
TRBJ2-5,-,TRBV29-1,SVVKAGGETQY
TRBJ2-3,-,TRBV18,ASSPAGQIGKTQY
TRBJ1-2,-,TRBV7-2,ASSLGMTGHGYT
TRBJ2-5,-,TRBV6-6,ASSSSPTWGETQY
TRBJ1-3,-,TRBV4-3,ASSQDRKVFGNTIY
TRBJ1-5,TRBD1,TRBV6-1,ASSGANLPGQYSNQPQH
TRBJ2-5,TRBD2,TRBV4-2,ASSQEGDYQETQY
TRBJ2-7,-,TRBV27,ASSLSRGPYEQY
TRBJ2-1,TRBD2,TRBV20-1,SARGRLADYNEQF
-,TRBD1,TRBV18,ASSTPTGEGEQY
TRBJ1-5,TRBD1,TRBV5-1,ASRLGQSDQPQH
TRBJ1-5,-,TRBV29-1,SVGGGDQPQH
TRBJ2-5,-,TRBV5-5,ASSLEHWETQY
TRBJ2-3,TRBD1,TRBV18,ASSPRQGGVTTDTQY
TRBJ1-2,-,TRBV12-3/TRBV12-4,ASSPRTAFYGYT
TRBJ2-3,-,TRBV12-3/TRBV12-4,ASSSTGTPADTQY
TRBJ1-2,-,TRBV6-2/TRBV6-3,ASSQQGMTYGYT
TRBJ2-7,-,TRBV28,ASQSPGSSSYEQY
TRBJ2-1,-,TRBV5-8,ASSSTRF
TRBJ1-2,-,TRBV6-5,ASSPRTDYGYT
TRBJ2-6,-,TRBV5-1,ASSWGRGSGANVLT
TRBJ2-1,-,TRBV6-2/TRBV6-3,ASSYSERRSYNEQF
TRBJ2-3,-,TRBV15,ATSVSRDSPDTQY
TRBJ2-7,TRBD1,TRBV5-1,ASSWGQAVYEQY
TRBJ2-3,-,TRBV6-2/TRBV6-3,ASASGDAQY
-,TRBD1,TRBV7-2,ASTTSGGAGETQY
TRBJ2-6,TRBD1,TRBV28,ASSLGQGVTGANVLT
TRBJ2-1,-,TRBV7-2,ASSHGGSAYNEQF
TRBJ2-4,TRBD2,TRBV29-1,SVREMTRLAGESNIQY
TRBJ2-3,TRBD2,TRBV7-8,ASSLTSGESYTQY
TRBJ1-2,-,TRBV12-3/TRBV12-4,ASSSSYYGYT
TRBJ2-5,-,TRBV7-9,ASSLPFDRPLY
TRBJ2-4,-,TRBV20-1,SARDPGNIQY
TRBJ2-3,-,TRBV12-3/TRBV12-4,ASSPVGQTSTDTQY